Listed below are T cell receptor beta chains from one sample, sequenced in a study of blood T cell repertoires in COVID-19. Clones were sequenced by immunoSEQ multiplex PCR, and TCRdb holds only the in-frame ones, with some missing. The profile shows more than 13,000 clones, roughly nine tenths of them singletons. Sequencing was done on a sample of peripheral blood. Receptor source: a woman aged 65 to 85 in a cohort sampled during active or convalescent COVID-19. Both conserved end residues are part of each CDR3. The D gene is left open where the match is weak. Size is stated for part of the rows, as once, few or many counts, or as a class when the clone is expanded.

d_gene | j_gene | abundance | v_gene | CDR3aa | CDR3nt
TRBD1 | TRBJ2-3 | . | TRBV7-2 | CASSLGGTGSTDTQYF | TGTGCCAGCAGCTTAGGAGGGACAGGGTCCACAGATACGCAGTATTTT
. | TRBJ2-7 | . | TRBV18 | CASSPLTPLEQYF | TGTGCCAGCTCCCCACTCACTCCTCTCGAGCAGTACTTC
. | TRBJ1-1 | . | TRBV7-9 | CASSWEGVGTEAFF | TGTGCCAGCAGCTGGGAAGGGGTGGGCACTGAAGCTTTCTTT
. | TRBJ1-2 | once | TRBV6-5 | CASSYSETNGYTF | TGTGCCAGCAGTTACTCTGAAACTAATGGCTACACCTTC
. | TRBJ2-4 | . | TRBV20-1 | CSASPSSLAKNIQYF | TGCAGTGCTAGTCCCAGTTCCTTAGCCAAAAACATTCAGTACTTC
. | TRBJ2-7 | few | TRBV27 | CASSLGQGGLYEQYF | TGTGCCAGCAGTTTAGGCCAGGGGGGCTTATACGAGCAGTACTTC
. | TRBJ2-5 | . | TRBV7-2 | CASSLRPTIGAQYF | TGTGCCAGCAGCTTACGGCCGACAATAGGGGCCCAGTACTTC
TRBD1 | TRBJ1-4 | once | TRBV5-1 | CASSTGTGDNEKLFF | TGCGCCAGCAGCACGGGGACAGGGGATAATGAAAAACTGTTTTTT
TRBD1 | TRBJ1-2 | . | TRBV28 | CASSLQGAGYTF | TGTGCCAGCAGCTTGCAGGGGGCCGGCTACACCTTC
TRBD2 | TRBJ2-5 | once | TRBV7-2 | CASSLVRGSGGAFKETQYF | TGTGCCAGCAGCTTAGTGCGGGGTAGCGGGGGGGCATTTAAGGAGACCCAGTACTTC
. | TRBJ2-3 | . | TRBV11-2 | CASSPLGSRAVLADTQYF | TGTGCCAGCAGCCCCCTAGGGTCCAGGGCGGTATTGGCAGATACGCAGTATTTT
TRBD1 | TRBJ1-1 | . | TRBV7-2 | CASSFGQGGTEAFF | TGTGCCAGCAGCTTCGGACAGGGCGGAACTGAAGCTTTCTTT
. | TRBJ2-3 | . | TRBV28 | CAILNRRGSTDTQYF | TGTGCCATCCTAAACCGCCGGGGGAGCACAGATACGCAGTATTTT
TRBD1 | TRBJ1-4 | once | TRBV6-5 | CASNARTGNEKLFF | TGTGCCAGCAACGCGAGGACAGGAAATGAAAAACTGTTTTTT
. | TRBJ2-3 | once | TRBV6-6 | CASRPRTDTQYF | TGTGCCAGCAGGCCTAGGACAGATACGCAGTATTTT
TRBD2 | TRBJ2-3 | . | TRBV28 | CASSLYPGLRADTQYF | TGTGCCAGCAGTTTATACCCGGGACTAAGAGCAGATACGCAGTATTTT
. | TRBJ1-6 | . | TRBV10-3 | CAISDIMTRGGSPLHF | TGTGCCATCAGTGATATTATGACCCGTGGCGGTTCACCCCTCCACTTT
. | TRBJ1-2 | . | TRBV7-2 | CASTQTGRSNYGYTF | TGTGCCAGCACCCAGACAGGACGTTCAAACTATGGCTACACCTTC
TRBD1 | TRBJ1-5 | . | TRBV28 | CASSSMPLDRGRNQPQHF | TGTGCCAGCAGTTCCATGCCTCTTGACAGGGGCCGCAATCAGCCCCAGCATTTT
TRBD1 | TRBJ1-3 | . | TRBV5-8 | CASSSSTGRGNTIYF | TGTGCCAGCAGCTCTTCGACAGGGCGTGGAAACACCATATATTTT
. | TRBJ1-3 | . | TRBV5-1 | CASSLFYSSGNTIYF | TGCGCCAGCAGCTTGTTTTACAGCTCTGGAAACACCATATATTTT
. | TRBJ1-2 | . | TRBV18 | CASSPPGVVGYTF | TGTGCCAGCTCACCACCCGGAGTTGTCGGCTACACCTTC
TRBD2 | TRBJ2-2 | once | TRBV4-3 | CASSHSRAGVNTGELFF | TGCGCCAGCAGCCATTCCAGAGCGGGGGTGAACACCGGGGAGCTGTTTTTT
. | TRBJ1-2 | . | TRBV11-2 | CASSSIREGYGYTF | TGTGCCAGCAGCTCTATCAGGGAGGGCTATGGCTACACCTTC